Described below is a single TCR beta chain sequence and its context. J gave up 0 bases and V 4 bases, and 9 bases lay outside the gene matches. Germline CDR1 is MGHRA and CDR2 is YSYEKL. The CDR3 is 17 amino acids. This entry belongs to a study of blood T cell repertoires in COVID-19. In the original processing: Estimation of nucleated cell counts was performed using reference gene primer amplification. The method was immunoSEQ multiplex PCR; TCRdb's version includes in-frame clones alone and lacks a portion of them. V and J calls and clone size are those listed in that table; D and trimming were worked out from the DNA. Found here are 250,000 to 350,000 clones, about four fifths of them singletons; the top ten hold approximately 14%. One Seattle source followed patients from active infection through their disease course.

This receptor was taken from a person aged 65 to 79 with COVID-19, enrolled during active disease. Sequencing input: peripheral blood. The gene calls are TRBV4-1 and TRBJ1-3; TRBD1 matches 7 bases. The CDR3: CASSRPGTASSGNTIYF. CDR3 DNA: TGCGCCAGCAGCCGACCTGGGACAGCCTCCTCTGGAAACACCATATATTTT.